Given below is one T cell receptor beta chain in context. Per the study methods: Cell counts per sample came from amplifying reference gene primers. Only in-frame clones appear in the TCRdb table, and some are missing; sequencing was by immunoSEQ multiplex PCR. V and J calls plus clone size are reproduced from that table; the DNA served to infer D and trimming. The sample includes hundreds of thousands of clones, approximately 89% of them seen just once. This sample stems from a study of blood T cell repertoires in COVID-19. Seattle patients were enrolled while actively infected and followed longitudinally. Germline V lookup: CDR1 SGHTA, CDR2 FQGNSA. The length of the CDR3 is 16 residues. V lost 5 bases and J lost 2; bases outside the gene matches: 8.

The chain employs TRBV7-2 and TRBJ2-7; 11 bases agree with TRBD1. The clonotype was recovered from a woman aged 60-70 years with COVID-19, enrolled during active disease. Sequencing input: peripheral blood. CDR3 region: CASSDWDRGTPYEQYF. In nucleotides, the CDR3 is TGTGCCAGCAGCGACTGGGACAGGGGGACGCCCTACGAGCAGTACTTC.